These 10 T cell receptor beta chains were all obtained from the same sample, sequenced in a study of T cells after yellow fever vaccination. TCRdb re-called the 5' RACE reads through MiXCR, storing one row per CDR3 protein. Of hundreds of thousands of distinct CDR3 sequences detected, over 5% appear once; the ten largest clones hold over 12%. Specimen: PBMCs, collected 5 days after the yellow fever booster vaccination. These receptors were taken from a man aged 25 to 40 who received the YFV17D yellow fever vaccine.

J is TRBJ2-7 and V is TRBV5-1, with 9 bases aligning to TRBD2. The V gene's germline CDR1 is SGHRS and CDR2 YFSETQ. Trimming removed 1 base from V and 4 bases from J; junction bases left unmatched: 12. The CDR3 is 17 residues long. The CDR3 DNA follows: TGCGCCAGCAGCTTGTTCCCCGCTAGCGGGAAAACGTACGAGCAGTACTTC. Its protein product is CASSLFPASGKTYEQYF.

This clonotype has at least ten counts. The CDR3 region is CASSATQENQPQHF. As DNA, the CDR3 is TGTGCCAGCAGCGCTACGCAGGAAAATCAGCCCCAGCATTTT. This chain connects TRBV9 to TRBJ1-5; D not certain. In germline, CDR1 is SGDLS, CDR2 YYNGEE. V lost 3 bases to trimming and J lost 4 bases, with 11 bases between them. The CDR3 totals 14 residues.

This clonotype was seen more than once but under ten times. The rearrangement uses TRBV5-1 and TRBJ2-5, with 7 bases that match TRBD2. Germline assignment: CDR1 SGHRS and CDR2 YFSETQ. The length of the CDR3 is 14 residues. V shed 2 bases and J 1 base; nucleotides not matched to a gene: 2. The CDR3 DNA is TGCGCCAGCAGCTTCCCTAGCGGCCAAGAGACCCAGTACTTC. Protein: CASSFPSGQETQYF.

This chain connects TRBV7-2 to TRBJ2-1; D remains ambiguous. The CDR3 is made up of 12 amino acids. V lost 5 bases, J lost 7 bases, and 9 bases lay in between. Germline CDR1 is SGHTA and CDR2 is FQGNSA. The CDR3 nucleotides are TGTGCCAGCAGCCCCCCTGCGAATGAGCAGTTCTTC. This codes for CASSPPANEQFF.

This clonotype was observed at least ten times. The CDR3 sequence: CASSPNRGVGETQYF. In DNA form, the CDR3 reads TGCGCCAGCAGCCCCAACAGGGGAGTAGGCGAGACCCAGTACTTC. V usage is TRBV5-1 and J usage is TRBJ2-5, with 7 positions matching TRBD1. V was clipped by 4 bases and J by 5 bases; unmatched bases: 11. The germline CDR1 and CDR2 sequences are SGHRS and YFSETQ. The CDR3 has 15 residues. Together with reference TRBV5-1 and TRBJ2-5, the CDR3 gives the full variable domain: KAGVTQTPRYLIKTRGQQVTLSCSPISGHRSVSWYQQTPGQGLQFLFEYFSETQRNKGNFPGRFSGRQFSNSRSEMNVSTLELGDSALYLCASSPNRGVGETQYFGPGTRLLVL.

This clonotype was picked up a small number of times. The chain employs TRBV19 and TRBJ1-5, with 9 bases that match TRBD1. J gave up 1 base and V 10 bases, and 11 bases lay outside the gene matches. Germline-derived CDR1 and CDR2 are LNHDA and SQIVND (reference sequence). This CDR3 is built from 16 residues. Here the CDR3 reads CATTTGGLVSNQPQHF. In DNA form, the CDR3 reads TGTGCCACCACAACAGGGGGCTTAGTGAGCAATCAGCCCCAGCATTTT.

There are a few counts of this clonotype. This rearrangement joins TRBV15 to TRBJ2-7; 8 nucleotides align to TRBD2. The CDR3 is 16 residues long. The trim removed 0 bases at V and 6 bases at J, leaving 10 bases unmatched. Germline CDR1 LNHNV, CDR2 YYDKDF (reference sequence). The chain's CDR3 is CATSRDGTSGSLEQYF. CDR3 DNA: TGTGCCACCAGCAGAGATGGAACTAGCGGATCACTCGAGCAGTACTTC.

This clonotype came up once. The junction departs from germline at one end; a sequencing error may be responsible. The CDR3 loop reads CASSPSGLARNELFF. The CDR3 DNA follows: TGTGCCAGCAGTCCATCGGGACTAGCGAGAAATGAGCTGTTCTTC. V and J are TRBV6-1 and TRBJ2-1, with 10 positions matching TRBD2. Germline V gene sequence: CDR1 MNHNS, CDR2 SASEGT. The CDR3 runs to 15 residues.

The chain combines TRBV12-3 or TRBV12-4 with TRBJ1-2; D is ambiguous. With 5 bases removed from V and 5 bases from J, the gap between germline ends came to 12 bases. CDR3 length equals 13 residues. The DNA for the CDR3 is TGTGCCAGCAGTCCCATAACATCGTATGGCTACACCTTC. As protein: CASSPITSYGYTF.

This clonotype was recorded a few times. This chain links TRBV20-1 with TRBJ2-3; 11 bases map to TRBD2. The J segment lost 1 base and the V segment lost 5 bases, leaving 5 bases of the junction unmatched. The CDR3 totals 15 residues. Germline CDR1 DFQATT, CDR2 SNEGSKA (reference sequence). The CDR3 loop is CSAFLLAGGTDTQYF. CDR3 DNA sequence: TGCAGTGCTTTTTTACTAGCGGGAGGCACAGATACGCAGTATTTT.